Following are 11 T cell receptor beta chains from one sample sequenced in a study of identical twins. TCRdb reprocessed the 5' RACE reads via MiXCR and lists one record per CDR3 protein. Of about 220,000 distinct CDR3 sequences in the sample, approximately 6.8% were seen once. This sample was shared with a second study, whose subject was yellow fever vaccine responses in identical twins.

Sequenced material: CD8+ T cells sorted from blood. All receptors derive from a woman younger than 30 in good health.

DNA for the CDR3: TGCAGTGCAGATACTAGCGGGGGGGAGGTTGAGCAGTTCTTC. Translating gives CSADTSGGEVEQFF. The V and J genes are TRBV20-1 and TRBJ2-1, with 13 nucleotides matching TRBD2. Germline CDR1 reads DFQATT; CDR2 reads SNEGSKA (reference sequence). The CDR3 spans 14 residues. Germline trimming cut 6 bases from V and 9 bases from J; bases unmatched to any gene: 8.

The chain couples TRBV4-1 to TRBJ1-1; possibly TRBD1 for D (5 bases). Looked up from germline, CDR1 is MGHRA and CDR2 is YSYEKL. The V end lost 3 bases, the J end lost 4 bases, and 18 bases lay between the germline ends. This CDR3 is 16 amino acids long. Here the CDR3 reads CASSHLSRRGVTEAFF. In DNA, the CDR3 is TGCGCCAGCAGCCATTTATCGCGACGGGGGGTCACTGAAGCTTTCTTT.

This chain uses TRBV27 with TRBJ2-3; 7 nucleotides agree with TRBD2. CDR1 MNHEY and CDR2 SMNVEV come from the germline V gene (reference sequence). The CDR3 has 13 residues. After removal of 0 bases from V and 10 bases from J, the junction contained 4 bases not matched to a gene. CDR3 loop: CASSLSWTRAQYF. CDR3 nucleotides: TGTGCCAGCAGTTTATCATGGACTAGGGCGCAGTATTTT.

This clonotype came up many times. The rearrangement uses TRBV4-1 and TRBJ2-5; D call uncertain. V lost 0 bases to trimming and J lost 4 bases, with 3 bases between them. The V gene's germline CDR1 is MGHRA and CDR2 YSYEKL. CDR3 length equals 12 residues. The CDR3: CASSQDTETQYF. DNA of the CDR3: TGCGCCAGCAGCCAAGATACAGAGACCCAGTACTTC.

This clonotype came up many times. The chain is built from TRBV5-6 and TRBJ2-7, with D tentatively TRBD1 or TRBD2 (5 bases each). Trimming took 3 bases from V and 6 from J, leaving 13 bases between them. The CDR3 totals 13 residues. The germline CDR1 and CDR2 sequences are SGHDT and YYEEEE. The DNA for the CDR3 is TGTGCCAGCAGCTCCGGGACCCCGAGCGAGCAGTACTTC. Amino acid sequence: CASSSGTPSEQYF.

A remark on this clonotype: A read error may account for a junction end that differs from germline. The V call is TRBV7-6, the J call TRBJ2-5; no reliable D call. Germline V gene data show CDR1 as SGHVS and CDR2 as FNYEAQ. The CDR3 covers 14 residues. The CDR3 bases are TGTGCCAGCAGCGAACCCGGTTACCAAGAGGCCCAGTACTTC. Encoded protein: CASSEPGYQEAQYF.

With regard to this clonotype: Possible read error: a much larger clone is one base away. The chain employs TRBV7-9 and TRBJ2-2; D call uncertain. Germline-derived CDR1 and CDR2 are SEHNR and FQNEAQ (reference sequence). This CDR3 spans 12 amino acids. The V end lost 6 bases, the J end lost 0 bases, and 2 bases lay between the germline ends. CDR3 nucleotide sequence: TGTGCCAGCAGATCGAACACCGGGGAGCTGTTTTTT. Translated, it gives CASRSNTGELFF.

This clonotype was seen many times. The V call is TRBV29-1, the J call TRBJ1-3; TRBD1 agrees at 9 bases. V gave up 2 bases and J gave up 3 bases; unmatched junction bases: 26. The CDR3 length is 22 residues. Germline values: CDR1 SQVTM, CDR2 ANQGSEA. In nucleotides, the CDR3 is TGCAGCGTTGAATTGAATTCTTCCCGGGACAGGGTCTTGTCTGTCGGTGGAAACACCATATATTTT. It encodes CSVELNSSRDRVLSVGGNTIYF.

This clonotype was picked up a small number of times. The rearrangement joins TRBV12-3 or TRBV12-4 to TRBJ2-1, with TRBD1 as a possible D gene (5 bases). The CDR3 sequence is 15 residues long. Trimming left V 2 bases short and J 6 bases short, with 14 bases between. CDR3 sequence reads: CASSLSGSGPNEQFF. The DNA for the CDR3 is TGTGCCAGCAGTTTATCAGGGTCCGGCCCCAATGAGCAGTTCTTC.

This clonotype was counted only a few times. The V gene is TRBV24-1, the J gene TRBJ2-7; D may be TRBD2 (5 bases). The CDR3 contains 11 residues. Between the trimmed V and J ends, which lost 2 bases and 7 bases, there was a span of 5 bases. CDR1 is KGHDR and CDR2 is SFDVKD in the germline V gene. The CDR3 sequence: CATSDSGEQYF. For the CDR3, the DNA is TGTGCCACCAGTGATTCGGGGGAGCAGTACTTC.

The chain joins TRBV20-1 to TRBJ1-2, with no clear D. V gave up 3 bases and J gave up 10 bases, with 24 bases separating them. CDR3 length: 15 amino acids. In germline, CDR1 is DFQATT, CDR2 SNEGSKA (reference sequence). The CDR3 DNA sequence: TGCAGTGCTAGTGGGCAGAGTTCCACTCTCTTACTCTACACCTTC. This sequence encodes CSASGQSSTLLLYTF.